Here is one T cell receptor (beta chain) with its context. The antigen remains undetermined. These data belong to a study of T cell responses to AZD1222 COVID-19 vaccine. Study-wide results and limits: Sampling that yielded the repertoires occurred only after the peak T cell response. Baseline serostatus was positive in only a handful of AZD1222 recipients. Along spike, vaccine-associated CD4 TCRs were found throughout, with dominance at 160-218 and 743-854. Breadth and depth of Spike-specific TCRs rose after two AZD1222 doses.

CDR3 length: 15 amino acids. The V and J ends lost 3 bases and 5 bases respectively, with 18 bases between them. Produced via immunoSEQ multiplex PCR; TCRdb's table is partial and in-frame only. The sample records approximately 160,000 clones, roughly 94% being singletons. Sequenced material: peripheral blood, taken 28 days after the second AZD1222 dose. The TCR was taken from an adult who received the AZD1222 COVID-19 vaccine. V is TRBV5-3 and J is TRBJ2-7; D not resolved. TRBV5-3 is an ORF, with its function uncertain. CDR3 in amino acids: CARSSPVYKGNEQYF. CDR3 nucleotides: TGTGCCAGAAGCTCCCCGGTATACAAAGGGAACGAGCAGTACTTC.